The next 3 T cell receptor beta chains were all read from a single sample in a study of response to subunit inactivated influenza vaccine. One entry per CDR3 protein, called by TCRdb with MiXCR from the RT-PCR reads. The sample shows just under 550,000 distinct CDR3 sequences, roughly a quarter of them seen only once. The same sample was also studied in work on T cells expressing NK-cell markers. That paper adds: Scientists made TCR beta cDNA using 5'RACE template switching with UMIs.

This sample comprised CD4+ T cells sorted from PBMCs, obtained 11 to 12 days after vaccination. Every receptor here comes from a man aged 50-59 years who received an inactivated influenza vaccine.

This clonotype has just a few counts. The rearrangement joins TRBV5-6 to TRBJ2-6; 7 nucleotides line up with TRBD1. The CDR3 spans 19 residues. Germline loops: CDR1 SGHDT, CDR2 YYEEEE. With V trimmed by 1 base and J by 0 bases, 10 bases remained unmatched. DNA for the CDR3: TGTGCCAGCAGCTTGCCGTCGGGACAGTTCCTCTCTGGGGCCAACGTCCTGACTTTC. Protein: CASSLPSGQFLSGANVLTF.

There are a few counts of this clonotype. This chain links TRBV5-1 with TRBJ2-7; D not certain. CDR1 and CDR2 (germline): SGHRS, YFSETQ. The ends were cut back, 0 bases at V and 0 bases at J, with 10 bases in the middle. The CDR3 consists of 15 residues. DNA of the CDR3: TGCGCCAGCAGCTTGGTACCTACGAGCTCCTACGAGCAGTACTTC. Protein: CASSLVPTSSYEQYF.

This clonotype has at least ten counts. The chain couples TRBV7-9 to TRBJ1-1; the match to TRBD1 covers 8 bases. The V gene's germline CDR1 is SEHNR and CDR2 FQNEAQ (reference sequence). The CDR3 sequence is 14 residues long. V lost 1 base to trimming and J lost 4 bases; unmatched junction nucleotides: 2. The CDR3 DNA is TGTGCCAGCAGCTTAGTTACAGGGGGCACTGAAGCTTTCTTT. Translated, it gives CASSLVTGGTEAFF.